This entry is about one T cell receptor (beta chain). Repertoires were generated with immunoSEQ multiplex PCR, while TCRdb's copy carries only in-frame clones and drops some. Of about 140,000 clones listed, roughly 88% were seen once; the top ten hold approximately 1.7%. This sample was included in a study of control samples from healthy donors and cancer patients. This TCR came from a man between 18 and 29 years old in good health. Sample: blood.

In DNA, the CDR3 is TGTGCCTGGGATACCGGGACAGGGGCACAAGAGACCCAGTACTTC. Its translation is CAWDTGTGAQETQYF. The rearrangement links TRBV30 to TRBJ2-5, with TRBD1 identical over 10 bases. V shed 5 bases and J 2 bases; nucleotides not matched to a gene: 8. Germline lookup yields CDR1 GTSNPN and CDR2 SVGIG (reference sequence). CDR3 length: 15 residues.